A selection of T cell receptor beta chains follows, all from one sample in a study of blood T cell repertoires in COVID-19. Using immunoSEQ multiplex PCR, the repertoire was profiled, and TCRdb retains in-frame clones only, with some absent. The table lists tens of thousands of clones, roughly 89% of them singletons, with roughly 5% in the top ten. Sequenced: peripheral blood. The receptors derive from a man aged 55 to 69 with COVID-19, enrolled during active disease. Both conserved end residues are part of each CDR3. Each record gives: clone size, V gene, D gene, J gene, CDR3 length, CDR3 DNA, CDR3 protein. The D gene is left open where the match is weak. Clone size is given for some rows only: seen once, a few or many times, or a class if the clone is expanded.

clone_size: -
v_call: TRBV29-1
d_call: TRBD1
j_call: TRBJ2-7
cdr3_length: 13
cdr3_nt: TGCAGCGTCACCGGGACAGTGGCCTACGAGCAGTACTTC
cdr3_aa: CSVTGTVAYEQYF

clone_size: -
v_call: TRBV4-1
d_call: -
j_call: TRBJ1-2
cdr3_length: 17
cdr3_nt: TGCGCCAGCAGCCAAGATAGCGTCGGCAGGGGAAACTATGGCTACACCTTC
cdr3_aa: CASSQDSVGRGNYGYTF

clone_size: -
v_call: TRBV24-1
d_call: TRBD1
j_call: TRBJ2-3
cdr3_length: 15
cdr3_nt: TGTGCCACCAGTGATTTGAACAGGGGAACAGATACGCAGTATTTT
cdr3_aa: CATSDLNRGTDTQYF

clone_size: -
v_call: TRBV11-2
d_call: -
j_call: TRBJ1-6
cdr3_length: 16
cdr3_nt: TGTGCCAGCAGCCCGACAGGAGGCTCCTATAATTCACCCCTCCACTTT
cdr3_aa: CASSPTGGSYNSPLHF

clone_size: -
v_call: TRBV30
d_call: -
j_call: TRBJ1-3
cdr3_length: 16
cdr3_nt: TGTGCCCTTACCCTTACCCCTGCCAGCTCTGGAAACACCATATATTTT
cdr3_aa: CALTLTPASSGNTIYF

clone_size: -
v_call: TRBV7-6
d_call: -
j_call: TRBJ2-7
cdr3_length: 15
cdr3_nt: TGTGCCAGCAGCTTAGGTGGCACCCTCATCTACGAGCAGTACTTC
cdr3_aa: CASSLGGTLIYEQYF

clone_size: -
v_call: TRBV11-2
d_call: -
j_call: TRBJ2-3
cdr3_length: 15
cdr3_nt: TGTGCCAGCACCCAGGACGGGACAAGCACAGATACGCAGTATTTT
cdr3_aa: CASTQDGTSTDTQYF

clone_size: -
v_call: TRBV11-2
d_call: -
j_call: TRBJ2-3
cdr3_length: 18
cdr3_nt: TGTGCCAGCAGCCCCCGGGGAAGGACAGTCGTCCCCACAGATACGCAGTATTTT
cdr3_aa: CASSPRGRTVVPTDTQYF

clone_size: once
v_call: TRBV4-3
d_call: TRBD2
j_call: TRBJ2-1
cdr3_length: 17
cdr3_nt: TGCGCCAGCAGCCTCCGGACTAGCGGGAGCTCCTACAATGAGCAGTTCTTC
cdr3_aa: CASSLRTSGSSYNEQFF

clone_size: -
v_call: TRBV2
d_call: TRBD2
j_call: TRBJ2-7
cdr3_length: 15
cdr3_nt: TGTGCCAGCAGAGGGACTAGCGGAGATTCCTACGAGCAGTACTTC
cdr3_aa: CASRGTSGDSYEQYF

clone_size: -
v_call: TRBV7-2
d_call: -
j_call: TRBJ1-1
cdr3_length: 14
cdr3_nt: TGTGCCAGCAGCTACGACAGACAGAACACTGAAGCTTTCTTT
cdr3_aa: CASSYDRQNTEAFF

clone_size: -
v_call: TRBV6-1
d_call: -
j_call: TRBJ1-1
cdr3_length: 14
cdr3_nt: TGTGCCAGCAGTGAATTCGGCGAGGACACTGAAGCTTTCTTT
cdr3_aa: CASSEFGEDTEAFF

clone_size: -
v_call: TRBV18
d_call: -
j_call: TRBJ2-4
cdr3_length: 11
cdr3_nt: TGTGCCAGCTCACCACCGGTAAGGGGAAGGTTC
cdr3_aa: CASSPPVRGRF

clone_size: -
v_call: TRBV10-3
d_call: -
j_call: TRBJ1-1
cdr3_length: 14
cdr3_nt: TGTGCCATCAGTGAGTCGCGGGGTCCCACTGAAGCTTTCTTT
cdr3_aa: CAISESRGPTEAFF

clone_size: few
v_call: TRBV12-3/TRBV12-4
d_call: TRBD1
j_call: TRBJ1-5
cdr3_length: 13
cdr3_nt: TGTGCCAGCAGTTTTACAGGGGTTCAGCCCCAGCATTTT
cdr3_aa: CASSFTGVQPQHF

clone_size: -
v_call: TRBV5-1
d_call: -
j_call: TRBJ1-4
cdr3_length: 15
cdr3_nt: TGCGCCAGCAGCTTGGTAGCTGCAACTAATGAAAAACTGTTTTTT
cdr3_aa: CASSLVAATNEKLFF

clone_size: -
v_call: TRBV11-3
d_call: TRBD1
j_call: TRBJ2-2
cdr3_length: 15
cdr3_nt: TGTGCCAGCAGCACCCGACAGGGAGACACCGGGGAGCTGTTTTTT
cdr3_aa: CASSTRQGDTGELFF

clone_size: -
v_call: TRBV6-5
d_call: TRBD1
j_call: TRBJ2-7
cdr3_length: 14
cdr3_nt: TGTGCCAGCCTCATGGTGACAGGGGACTACGAGCAGTACTTC
cdr3_aa: CASLMVTGDYEQYF

clone_size: -
v_call: TRBV5-1
d_call: -
j_call: TRBJ1-6
cdr3_length: 14
cdr3_nt: TGCGCCAGCAGCTTGATGATGGGGCGGGGATCCCTCCACTTT
cdr3_aa: CASSLMMGRGSLHF

clone_size: -
v_call: TRBV11-3
d_call: TRBD2
j_call: TRBJ2-7
cdr3_length: 19
cdr3_nt: TGTGCCAGCAGCTTAGATGCCCCCTCTTTAGCGGGAGGGGGCTACGAGCAGTACTTC
cdr3_aa: CASSLDAPSLAGGGYEQYF

clone_size: -
v_call: TRBV3-1/TRBV3-2
d_call: -
j_call: TRBJ2-5
cdr3_length: 13
cdr3_nt: TGTGCCAGCGGGAGTCTCTCCCAAGAGACCCAGTACTTC
cdr3_aa: CASGSLSQETQYF

clone_size: -
v_call: TRBV9
d_call: -
j_call: TRBJ2-3
cdr3_length: 16
cdr3_nt: TGTGCCAGCAGCGTAGGGACAGCGTTTGACACAGATACGCAGTATTTT
cdr3_aa: CASSVGTAFDTDTQYF

clone_size: -
v_call: TRBV19
d_call: TRBD1
j_call: TRBJ2-2
cdr3_length: 15
cdr3_nt: TGTGCCAGTACCACTTACAGGGGGCGCACCGGGGAGCTGTTTTTT
cdr3_aa: CASTTYRGRTGELFF

clone_size: -
v_call: TRBV21-1
d_call: -
j_call: TRBJ2-7
cdr3_length: 17
cdr3_nt: TGTGCCAGCAGCGAGGAGTTTAGGACTAGCGGGATCGACGAGCAGTACTTC
cdr3_aa: CASSEEFRTSGIDEQYF

clone_size: -
v_call: TRBV6-2/TRBV6-3
d_call: -
j_call: TRBJ1-6
cdr3_length: 15
cdr3_nt: TGTGCCAGCAGCTCCGACGACAGGTCGCACTCACCCCTCCACTTT
cdr3_aa: CASSSDDRSHSPLHF

clone_size: -
v_call: TRBV4-1
d_call: -
j_call: TRBJ2-7
cdr3_length: 15
cdr3_nt: TGCGCCAGCAGCCAAGAGGTTGCGATAAGCTACGAGCAGTACTTC
cdr3_aa: CASSQEVAISYEQYF

clone_size: -
v_call: TRBV6-2/TRBV6-3
d_call: -
j_call: TRBJ1-1
cdr3_length: 16
cdr3_nt: TGTGCCAGCAGCCCTTACAGGGACGGAGGTAACACTGAAGCTTTCTTT
cdr3_aa: CASSPYRDGGNTEAFF

clone_size: -
v_call: TRBV9
d_call: -
j_call: TRBJ1-3
cdr3_length: 15
cdr3_nt: TGTGCCAGCAGCGTAGATATTTCCTCTGGAAACACCATATATTTT
cdr3_aa: CASSVDISSGNTIYF

clone_size: -
v_call: TRBV2
d_call: TRBD2
j_call: TRBJ2-2
cdr3_length: 16
cdr3_nt: TGTGCCTTGGGAGGGGCTAGCGGCGCGAACACCGGGGAGCTGTTTTTT
cdr3_aa: CALGGASGANTGELFF

clone_size: -
v_call: TRBV5-1
d_call: -
j_call: TRBJ2-5
cdr3_length: 14
cdr3_nt: TGCGCCAGCAGCTTAGACTCCCTACAAGAGACCCAGTACTTC
cdr3_aa: CASSLDSLQETQYF

clone_size: -
v_call: TRBV24-1
d_call: -
j_call: TRBJ2-7
cdr3_length: 16
cdr3_nt: TGTGCCACCAGTGGTTCCAACAGGGAAAATCCCTACGAGCAGTACTTC
cdr3_aa: CATSGSNRENPYEQYF

clone_size: -
v_call: TRBV7-9
d_call: TRBD1
j_call: TRBJ1-2
cdr3_length: 15
cdr3_nt: TGTGCCAGCAGCTCCGACAGGGTGACTAACTATGGCTACACCTTC
cdr3_aa: CASSSDRVTNYGYTF

clone_size: few
v_call: TRBV5-1
d_call: -
j_call: TRBJ1-3
cdr3_length: 14
cdr3_nt: TGCGCCAGCAGCCCGGCGGGGCGGGGAAACACCATATATTTT
cdr3_aa: CASSPAGRGNTIYF

clone_size: few
v_call: TRBV19
d_call: TRBD2
j_call: TRBJ2-1
cdr3_length: 14
cdr3_nt: TGTGCCAGTAGTCTACTAGCGGGAGGAAATGAGCAGTTCTTC
cdr3_aa: CASSLLAGGNEQFF

clone_size: -
v_call: TRBV9
d_call: -
j_call: TRBJ2-2
cdr3_length: 16
cdr3_nt: TGTGCCAGCAGCGTAGCGGGGGGCGCGAACACCGGGGAGCTGTTTTTT
cdr3_aa: CASSVAGGANTGELFF

clone_size: -
v_call: TRBV28
d_call: TRBD1
j_call: TRBJ2-3
cdr3_length: 19
cdr3_nt: TGTGCCAGCAGCCCACCCGGGACAGGGGGCCCCTCGAGCACAGATACGCAGTATTTT
cdr3_aa: CASSPPGTGGPSSTDTQYF

clone_size: -
v_call: TRBV7-2
d_call: -
j_call: TRBJ2-1
cdr3_length: 14
cdr3_nt: TGTGCCAGCAGCTTAGAACGGTACGACAATGAGCAGTTCTTC
cdr3_aa: CASSLERYDNEQFF

clone_size: -
v_call: TRBV6-5
d_call: -
j_call: TRBJ2-7
cdr3_length: 14
cdr3_nt: TGTGCCAGCAGTTACCGGAGGTGGGGCTACGAGCAGTACTTC
cdr3_aa: CASSYRRWGYEQYF

clone_size: -
v_call: TRBV7-2
d_call: TRBD2
j_call: TRBJ2-2
cdr3_length: 18
cdr3_nt: TGTGCCAGCAGCCTGCCCCGGGGAGCGGGAACGAACACCGGGGAGCTGTTTTTT
cdr3_aa: CASSLPRGAGTNTGELFF

clone_size: -
v_call: TRBV19
d_call: -
j_call: TRBJ1-2
cdr3_length: 15
cdr3_nt: TGTGCCAGTAGTACCGGACGACAGGACTACTATGGCTACACCTTC
cdr3_aa: CASSTGRQDYYGYTF